Here is one T cell receptor (beta chain) with its context. V shed 0 bases and J shed 6 bases, with 12 bases lying between them. The CDR3 extends over 14 amino acids. The germline V gene has CDR1 LNHNV and CDR2 YYDKDF (reference sequence). The sample originates from a study of shared clonotypes between healthy human individuals. Profiled with immunoSEQ multiplex PCR; TCRdb holds only in-frame clones, not every one. The data hold roughly 2 million clones, with nearly 97% observed a single time. The specimen sequenced was naive CD4+ T cells sorted from blood. Documented subset: CD45RA+ positively selected. The sequence was collected from a man younger than 35 in good health. The chain is built from TRBV15 and TRBJ2-7; D possibly corresponds to TRBD2 (5 bases). The CDR3 region is CATSRDLGDREQYF. DNA for the CDR3: TGTGCCACCAGCAGAGATTTGGGAGATCGCGAGCAGTACTTC.